A single sample gave rise to the 2 T cell receptor beta chains below, sequenced in a study of cytomegalovirus exposure and HLA in healthy donors. TCRdb keeps only in-frame clones here, not all; method: immunoSEQ multiplex PCR. Seen here are about 220,000 clones, around nine tenths observed once, and the top ten hold 1% to 1.2%. Sequencing was performed on PBMCs. The receptor set was obtained from a woman aged 18-29 years in good health and CMV-seronegative.

This rearrangement joins TRBV27 to TRBJ1-4; D gene unclear. The CDR3 contains 14 residues. Germline CDR1 and CDR2: MNHEY and SMNVEV (reference sequence). The V gene lost 2 bases and the J gene lost 4 bases, with 8 bases spanning the gap. CDR3 sequence (DNA): TGTGCCAGCAGTTTACTCTCTAATAATGAAAAACTGTTTTTT. Its translation: CASSLLSNNEKLFF.

About this clone: Its ends do not fully match the called genes, so a read error is possible. The chain links TRBV6-1 to TRBJ1-2; D unresolved. The CDR3 has 11 residues. CDR1 and CDR2 (germline): MNHNS, SASEGT. The CDR3 sequence: CASSEAVIRLF. In DNA form, the CDR3 reads TGTGCCAGCAGTGAAGCCGTGATAAGACTCTTC.